Each of the 27 T cell receptor beta chains below was sequenced from the same sample in a study of blood T cell repertoires in COVID-19. Data came from immunoSEQ multiplex PCR; TCRdb stores just in-frame clones and leaves some out. The data hold approximately 500,000 clones, with 70% to 90% observed a single time. Sequencing used peripheral blood. These receptors were collected from a human donor in a cohort sampled during active COVID-19.

Details on this clone: A junction boundary mismatches the germline segment, possibly from a read error. The rearrangement joins TRBV5-1 to TRBJ1-2, with 9 bases lining up with TRBD1. CDR1 is SGHRS, CDR2 YFSETQ, per germline. The CDR3 consists of 15 residues. The CDR3 sequence is CASRLGQGTQYGYTF. CDR3 DNA sequence: TGCGCCAGCAGGTTGGGACAGGGAACACAATATGGCTACACCTTC.

V is TRBV28 and J is TRBJ2-3, with 10 bases aligning to TRBD2. V was pared by 4 bases and J by 3 bases, with 7 bases of the junction left unmatched. The CDR3 totals 16 residues. From germline, CDR1 is MDHEN and CDR2 SYDVKM. The CDR3 DNA reads TGTGCCAGCAGTTACCTAGCGGGAGAGAGGACAGATACGCAGTATTTT. Residues: CASSYLAGERTDTQYF.

This chain links TRBV6-5 with TRBJ1-1, with D uncertain. V lost 6 bases, J lost 1 base, and 12 bases lay in between. CDR1 is MNHEY, CDR2 SVGAGI, per germline. The length of the CDR3 is 14 residues. The CDR3 DNA reads TGTGCCAGCAGCGCACCGACAAGGAACACTGAAGCTTTCTTT. Protein product: CASSAPTRNTEAFF.

The chain is built from TRBV5-6 and TRBJ2-7; a weak D match, TRBD2 (6 bases). The CDR3 runs 15 residues. Trimming cost V 0 bases and J 3 bases, with 13 bases left between them. Looked up from germline, CDR1 is SGHDT and CDR2 is YYEEEE. CDR3 nucleotides: TGTGCCAGCAGCTTGGCCGGCGGGGTTCTCTACGAGCAGTACTTC. It codes for CASSLAGGVLYEQYF.

The CDR3 nucleotides read TGTGCCAGCAGCCGTGACTCCCGGCTGGGAGATACGCAGTATTTT. This translates into CASSRDSRLGDTQYF. V is TRBV6-5 and J is TRBJ2-3; no definite D call. Germline V lookup: CDR1 MNHEY, CDR2 SVGAGI. The CDR3 runs 15 residues. Between the trimmed V and J ends, which lost 6 bases and 5 bases, there was a span of 18 bases.

The V and J genes are TRBV19 and TRBJ1-2; no clear D gene. Between the trimmed V and J ends, which lost 1 base and 4 bases, there was a span of 13 bases. The CDR3 runs to 15 residues. CDR1 and CDR2 from the germline V gene are LNHDA and SQIVND (reference sequence). CDR3: CASSIGRQEIYGYTF. In DNA, the CDR3 is TGTGCCAGTAGTATAGGCCGGCAGGAAATCTATGGCTACACCTTC.

The chain has TRBV11-3 and TRBJ1-1; 7 bases fit TRBD1. Trimming removed 3 bases from V and 1 base from J; junction bases left unmatched: 5. This CDR3 contains 15 residues. Germline assignment: CDR1 SGHNT and CDR2 YENEEA. The DNA of the CDR3 is TGTGCCAGCAGCTTGGGTCGACAGGGGAACACTGAAGCTTTCTTT. Translating gives CASSLGRQGNTEAFF. The variable domain in full, with the rest retrieved from reference TRBV11-3 and TRBJ1-1, is EAGVVQSPRYKIIEKKQPVAFWCNPISGHNTLYWYLQNLGQGPELLIRYENEEAVDDSQLPKDRFSAERLKGVDSTLKIQPAELGDSAVYLCASSLGRQGNTEAFFGQGTRLTVV.

The chain links TRBV30 to TRBJ1-2, with D tentatively TRBD1 (6 bases). This CDR3 has 15 residues. Germline V CDR1 and CDR2: GTSNPN, SVGIG (reference sequence). Trimming cost V 2 bases and J 3 bases, with 16 bases left between them. CDR3 protein: CAWSFTGTRDYGYTF. The CDR3 DNA reads TGTGCCTGGAGTTTCACCGGGACAAGGGACTATGGCTACACCTTC.

CDR3 region: CSVVTSGRPAYEQYF. DNA for the CDR3: TGCAGCGTTGTTACTAGCGGGCGTCCCGCCTACGAGCAGTACTTC. The chain has TRBV29-1 and TRBJ2-7; TRBD2 matches at 9 bases. The germline V gene encodes CDR1 SQVTM and CDR2 ANQGSEA. With 4 bases clipped from V and 2 bases from J, the junction kept 9 bases outside the gene matches. There are 15 residues in the CDR3.

The chain carries TRBV5-1 and TRBJ2-3; D uncertain. V was clipped by 4 bases and J by 5 bases, with 11 bases between them. Germline CDR1 and CDR2: SGHRS and YFSETQ. The CDR3 length is 13 residues. CDR3 in amino acids: CASSDSFVDTQYF. In DNA form, the CDR3 reads TGCGCCAGCAGCGATAGCTTCGTAGATACGCAGTATTTT.

This CDR3 is CASSSGSETQYF. For the CDR3, the DNA is TGTGCCAGCAGCTCAGGGTCAGAGACCCAGTACTTC. The chain is built from TRBV7-9 and TRBJ2-5; a possible D gene is TRBD1 (5 bases). The CDR3 has 12 residues. Germline lookup yields CDR1 SEHNR and CDR2 FQNEAQ (reference sequence). V was shortened by 4 bases and J by 4 bases, with 7 bases between the two germline ends.

The count of this clone is one. The rearrangement links TRBV3-1 (or the pseudogene TRBV3-2) to TRBJ2-7; D is unclear. The CDR3 contains 16 residues. CDR1 and CDR2 from the germline V gene are LGHDT and YNNKEL (reference sequence). V lost 0 bases, J lost 0 bases, and 12 bases lay in between. CDR3 nucleotides: TGTGCCAGCAGCCAAGATCTCACGTGGGCCTCCTACGAGCAGTACTTC. Protein product: CASSQDLTWASYEQYF.

V usage is TRBV5-1 and J usage is TRBJ2-7; perhaps TRBD1 as D (6 bases). This CDR3 comprises 14 residues. Per the germline V gene, CDR1 is SGHRS and CDR2 is YFSETQ. V was pared by 1 base and J by 7 bases, with 15 bases between. The CDR3 loop is CASSLSLGAGEQYF. The CDR3, as DNA: TGCGCCAGCAGCTTGTCATTGGGGGCAGGAGAGCAGTACTTC.

The V call is TRBV27, the J call TRBJ1-1; 9 nucleotides match TRBD1. J gave up 3 bases and V 3 bases, and 8 bases lay outside the gene matches. Germline V gene data show CDR1 as MNHEY and CDR2 as SMNVEV (reference sequence). This CDR3 has 16 residues. The CDR3 DNA sequence: TGTGCCAGCAGTTTCACCGGGACAGGGAGGGACACTGAAGCTTTCTTT. It translates to CASSFTGTGRDTEAFF.

V gene TRBV21-1 combines with J gene TRBJ2-5; the tabulated D call, TRBD1, remains unverified against the DNA. TRBV21-1 is a pseudogene locus. There are 14 residues in the CDR3. Written as DNA, the CDR3 is TGTGCCAGCAGCCAAAGCAGGGCCGGGGAGACCCAGTACTTC. Amino acids: CASSQSRAGETQYF.

CDR3 protein: CASSLGSSGGGEQYF. Here the CDR3 DNA reads TGTGCCAGCAGTTTAGGAAGCTCAGGGGGTGGTGAGCAGTACTTC. The chain recombines TRBV28 with TRBJ2-7; TRBD1 agrees at 7 bases. V lost 2 bases and J lost 7; bases outside the gene matches: 11. The CDR3 spans 15 residues. Looked up from germline, CDR1 is MDHEN and CDR2 is SYDVKM.

The chain joins TRBV6-2 or TRBV6-3 to TRBJ2-3; D gene uncertain. The CDR3 sequence is 14 residues long. CDR1 is MNHEY and CDR2 is SVGEGT in the germline V gene. Trimming removed 2 bases from V and 2 bases from J, with 8 bases in between. The DNA of the CDR3 is TGTGCCAGCAGTTACGGGCAGTACACAGATACGCAGTATTTT. Translation gives CASSYGQYTDTQYF.

J is TRBJ1-4 and V is TRBV6-1; no reliable D call. This CDR3 is 18 amino acids long. Trimming took off 3 bases at V and 0 bases at J, with 17 bases between the two ends. Germline V gives CDR1 MNHNS, CDR2 SASEGT. DNA for the CDR3: TGTGCCAGCAGTGACCAACGGCTCGCAGGCCCAACTAATGAAAAACTGTTTTTT. It encodes CASSDQRLAGPTNEKLFF.

V usage is TRBV9 and J usage is TRBJ2-1; 11 bases are a match to TRBD2. Germline V CDR1 and CDR2: SGDLS, YYNGEE. The CDR3 covers 15 residues. V dropped 1 base and J dropped 7; count of bases not matched to a gene: 4. CDR3 amino acids: CASSVLAGGTNEQFF. CDR3 DNA: TGTGCCAGCAGCGTATTAGCGGGAGGGACTAATGAGCAGTTCTTC.

The rearrangement uses TRBV27 and TRBJ2-3; perhaps TRBD1 as D (8 bases). The CDR3 has 15 residues. CDR1 is MNHEY, CDR2 SMNVEV, per germline (reference sequence). V was pared by 3 bases and J by 7 bases, with 17 bases between. The CDR3: CASSLDSQGGNTQYF. DNA of the CDR3: TGTGCCAGCAGTTTGGACTCACAGGGGGGGAATACGCAGTATTTT.

In this sample, this clone turned up once. The rearrangement joins TRBV6-5 to TRBJ2-7; 10 nucleotides line up with TRBD2. Germline CDR1 MNHEY, CDR2 SVGAGI. The CDR3 covers 14 residues. Losses at the gene ends were 4 bases for V and 2 bases for J; bases not matched to a gene: 2. CDR3 bases: TGTGCCAGCAGTTCACTAGCGGGAACCTACGAGCAGTACTTC. This sequence encodes CASSSLAGTYEQYF.

The chain has TRBV19 and TRBJ2-1; 9 nucleotides align to TRBD1. After removal of 5 bases from V and 5 bases from J, the junction contained 10 bases not matched to a gene. The length of the CDR3 is 16 residues. Germline V lookup: CDR1 LNHDA, CDR2 SQIVND (reference sequence). The CDR3 protein is CASSSSGTGQNNEQFF. CDR3 sequence (DNA): TGTGCCAGTAGTTCTTCTGGGACAGGGCAGAACAATGAGCAGTTCTTC.

The gene calls are TRBV28 and TRBJ1-1; D not certain. Trimming took 5 bases from V and 2 from J, leaving 12 bases between them. CDR3 length: 14 residues. In germline, CDR1 is MDHEN, CDR2 SYDVKM. CDR3 bases: TGTGCCAGCAGTCAACTGACACCCAACACTGAAGCTTTCTTT. It yields the protein CASSQLTPNTEAFF. Complete variable domain (other parts from reference TRBV28 and TRBJ1-1): DVKVTQSSRYLVKRTGEKVFLECVQDMDHENMFWYRQDPGLGLRLIYFSYDVKMKEKGDIPEGYSVSREKKERFSLILESASTNQTSMYLCASSQLTPNTEAFFGQGTRLTVV.

The rearrangement uses TRBV7-2 and TRBJ2-3, with 9 bases that match TRBD1. The germline V gene encodes CDR1 SGHTA and CDR2 FQGNSA. The CDR3 runs 15 residues. J gave up 0 bases and V 4 bases, and 2 bases lay outside the gene matches. The CDR3 nucleotides read TGTGCCAGCAGCTCAGACAGGGGGAGCACAGATACGCAGTATTTT. It is translated as CASSSDRGSTDTQYF. Full variable domain (outside the CDR3, taken from reference TRBV7-2 and TRBJ2-3): GAGVSQSPSNKVTEKGKDVELRCDPISGHTALYWYRQSLGQGLEFLIYFQGNSAPDKSGLPSDRFSAERTGGSVSTLTIQRTQQEDSAVYLCASSSDRGSTDTQYFGPGTRLTVL.

CDR3 nucleotide sequence: TGTGCCAGCAGCTTGAATAGCGGTTTAAGGGATACGCAGTATTTT. This codes for CASSLNSGLRDTQYF. This sequence joins TRBV5-6 and TRBJ2-3; possible D gene TRBD2, 6 bases. Germline V lookup: CDR1 SGHDT, CDR2 YYEEEE. Trimming cost V 1 base and J 6 bases, with 15 bases left between them. CDR3 size: 15 residues.

The chain combines TRBV7-3 with TRBJ2-2; 11 nucleotides line up with TRBD1. V shed 2 bases, J shed 7 bases, and the junction held 3 bases outside the gene matches. The CDR3 length is 15 residues. Germline V CDR1 and CDR2: SGHTA, FQGTGA. The CDR3 DNA is TGTGCCAGCAGCTTAGGACAGGGGGCTGGCGGGGAGCTGTTTTTT. Protein product: CASSLGQGAGGELFF.

The V call is TRBV28, the J call TRBJ1-2, with D unclear. Looked up from germline, CDR1 is MDHEN and CDR2 is SYDVKM. The CDR3 runs 15 residues. The V end lost 10 bases, the J end lost 4 bases, and 22 bases lay between the germline ends. The CDR3 reads CAISRGDGDSYGYTF. The CDR3 DNA reads TGTGCCATTAGCCGGGGTGACGGGGATAGCTATGGCTACACCTTC.